This note documents a single TCR beta chain sequence. V was clipped by 4 bases and J by 0 bases; unmatched bases: 10. The germline V gene encodes CDR1 DFQATT and CDR2 SNEGSKA (reference sequence). This CDR3 is 17 amino acids long. From blood CD8+ and CD4+ T cells, TCR beta sequences were generated. A quantity of about 0.45 to 1 ug RNA underwent reverse transcription using random hexamers. Coverage of TCR beta CDR3 amplification by immunoSEQ multiplex PCR extended to 54 Vbeta and 13 Jbeta. TCRdb reprocessed the immunoSEQ multiplex PCR reads with MiXCR, giving one entry per CDR3 protein. The sample lists approximately 160,000 distinct CDR3 sequences; about 90% were seen once. This sample was taken from a study of CD8 T cells in Susac syndrome.

V is TRBV20-1 and J is TRBJ2-7, with 12 bases matching TRBD2. The sequencing input was CD4+ T cells from PBMCs. This clonotype originated in a human donor in good health. The CDR3 reads CSATAGTSGRFSYEQYF. The CDR3, as DNA: TGCAGTGCTACAGCCGGGACTAGCGGGCGTTTCTCCTACGAGCAGTACTTC.